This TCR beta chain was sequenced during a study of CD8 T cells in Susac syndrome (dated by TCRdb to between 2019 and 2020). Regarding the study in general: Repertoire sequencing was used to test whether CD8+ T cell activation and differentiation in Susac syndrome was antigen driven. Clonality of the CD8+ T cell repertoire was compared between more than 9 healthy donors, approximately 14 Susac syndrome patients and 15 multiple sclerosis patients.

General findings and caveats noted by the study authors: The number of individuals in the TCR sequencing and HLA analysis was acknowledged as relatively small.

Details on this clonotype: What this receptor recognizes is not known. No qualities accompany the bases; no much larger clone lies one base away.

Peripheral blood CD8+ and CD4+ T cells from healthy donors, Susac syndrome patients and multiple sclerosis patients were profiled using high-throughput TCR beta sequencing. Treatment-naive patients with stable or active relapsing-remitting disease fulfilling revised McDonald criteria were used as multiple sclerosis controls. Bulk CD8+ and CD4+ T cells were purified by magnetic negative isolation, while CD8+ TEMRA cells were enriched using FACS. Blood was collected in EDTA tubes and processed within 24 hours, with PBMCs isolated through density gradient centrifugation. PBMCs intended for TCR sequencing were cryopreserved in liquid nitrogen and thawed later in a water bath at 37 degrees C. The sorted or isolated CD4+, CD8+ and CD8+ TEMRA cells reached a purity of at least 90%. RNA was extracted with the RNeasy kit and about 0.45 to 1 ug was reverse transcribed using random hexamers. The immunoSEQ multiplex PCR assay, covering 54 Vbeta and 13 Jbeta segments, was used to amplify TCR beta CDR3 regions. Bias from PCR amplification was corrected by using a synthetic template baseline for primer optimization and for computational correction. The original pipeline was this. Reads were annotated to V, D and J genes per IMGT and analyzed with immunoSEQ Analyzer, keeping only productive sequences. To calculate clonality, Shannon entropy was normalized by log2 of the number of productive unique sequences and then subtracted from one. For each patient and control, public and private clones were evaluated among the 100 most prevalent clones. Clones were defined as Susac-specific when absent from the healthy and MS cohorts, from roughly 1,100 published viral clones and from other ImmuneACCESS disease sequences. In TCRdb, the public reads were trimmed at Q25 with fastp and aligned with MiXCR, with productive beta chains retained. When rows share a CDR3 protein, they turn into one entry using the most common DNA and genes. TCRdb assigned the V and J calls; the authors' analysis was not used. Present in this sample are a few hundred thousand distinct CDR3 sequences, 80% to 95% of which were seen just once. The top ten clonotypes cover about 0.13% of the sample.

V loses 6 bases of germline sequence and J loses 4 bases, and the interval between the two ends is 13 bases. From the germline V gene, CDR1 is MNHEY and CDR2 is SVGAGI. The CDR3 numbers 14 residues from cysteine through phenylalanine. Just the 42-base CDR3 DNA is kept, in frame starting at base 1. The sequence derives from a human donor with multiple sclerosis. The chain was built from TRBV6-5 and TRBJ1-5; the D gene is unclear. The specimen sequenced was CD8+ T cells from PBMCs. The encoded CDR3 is CASRMTPKNQPQHF. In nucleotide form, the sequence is TGTGCCAGCAGAATGACACCCAAAAATCAGCCCCAGCATTTT.